This TCR beta chain was profiled in a study of blood T cell repertoires in COVID-19. Method: immunoSEQ multiplex PCR; TCRdb's copy keeps in-frame clones and lacks some. The sample has about 47,000 clones, roughly 83% seen once; the top ten hold 2.5% to 3%. Deletions cut 8 bases from V and 10 bases from J, with 15 bases between. This CDR3 contains 12 residues. Germline CDR1 reads MNHEY; CDR2 reads SVGAGI. This TCR came from a man aged 45-60 years with acute or convalescent COVID-19. Source material: peripheral blood. The V call is TRBV6-5, the J call TRBJ2-1; D gene ambiguous. CDR3 loop: CASAWAPEEQFF. The CDR3, as DNA: TGTGCCAGCGCTTGGGCCCCAGAGGAGCAGTTCTTC.